This T cell receptor (beta chain) is drawn from a study of T cells in Graves' hyperthyroidism and ophthalmopathy (dated by TCRdb to about 2019). About the full investigation: Peripheral blood samples were taken at initial diagnosis, before any treatment was given. To identify TCR V-J signatures that set the groups apart, the researchers used a discovery cohort of 100 patients, made up of 43 with Graves' ophthalmopathy and 57 with stable Graves' hyperthyroidism. Whether ophthalmopathy could be predicted prospectively was tested in an independent validation cohort made up of under 20 hyperthyroidism patients plus 17 patients who later progressed to ophthalmopathy. The 100 discovery patients were randomly divided into training and test sets at a 7:3 ratio. The study also compared thyroid tissue and blood T-cell repertoires from about six Graves' hyperthyroidism patients. Following sampling, methimazole starting at 30 mg daily was given to hyperthyroidism patients, and high-dose intravenous methylprednisolone was given to ophthalmopathy patients. The paper reports TCR Vbeta CDR3 sequencing of about 140 peripheral blood samples: around 45 ophthalmopathy, under 85 hyperthyroidism and 17 progressor patients.

CDR1 is given as GTSNPN and CDR2 as SVGIG, both from the germline V gene (reference sequence). V sheds 0 bases and J sheds 2 bases, leaving 14 bases between their ends. The CDR3 holds 16 amino acids from the cysteine to the phenylalanine. Only CDR3 DNA is held: 48 bases, read in frame from base 1. TCR beta CDR3 regions were amplified from RNA transcripts. A first-round RT-PCR of the TCR CDR3 used the HTBI primer set with the Qiagen OneStep RT-PCR kit. A second multiplex PCR round built the libraries, followed by size selection and purification. Libraries were sequenced paired-end with 100 bp reads on an Illumina HiSeq2000. Per the original workflow: SOAPnuke was used to process the raw data, removing reads that contained adapters or uncalled bases, had a mean Phred below 15, or lacked an exact match to the constant primer or identifier. COPE v1.2.5 was used to merge the high-quality paired reads, and each unique nucleotide sequence was defined as a clonotype. MiTCR v1.1 was used to align clonotypes to the IMGT TRBV, TRBD and TRBJ reference segments. The analysis was restricted to V-J combinations with a frequency above 0.0001, which together covered 99.2% of the repertoires. A TCS score was defined as the ratio of F50 (clonal expansion) to E x V (chaos), with BLOSUM62-based TCRdist applied between CDR3 peptides within each V-J. Welch's t-statistics and random forest reduced approximately 520 V-J features to roughly 13, which were used in a naive Bayes classifier (R e1071). The public reads were quality trimmed at Q25 with fastp and then assembled into clones with MiXCR by TCRdb, keeping productive beta chains. CDR3 protein duplicates are merged, each entry listing the most common genes and DNA. TCRdb, not the authors, supplied the V and J calls. The sample records nearly 600,000 distinct CDR3 sequences, approximately 14% of which are singletons. The ten largest account for almost 6% of the sample.

In its sample, this clonotype was seen many times. No cognate antigen has been identified for it. No clone much larger than this one lies a single base away; base qualities are absent. Overall study outcomes, separate from this receptor: Ophthalmopathy was separated from stable hyperthyroidism by a 13 V-J signature model, with approximately 85% sensitivity and just over 81% specificity obtained in cross-validation and 80%/75% obtained in testing. No statistical method was used to set the sample size in advance, and investigators knew the group allocation. In validation, progression to ophthalmopathy was predicted by the model with around 71% sensitivity and roughly 76% specificity, a median of roughly six months before onset. Most expanded thyroid clonotypes (frequency above 0.001) were also detected in blood, suggesting blood repertoires may reflect thyroid immune responses.

Hyperthyroidism patients were newly diagnosed, with disease duration under 2 months, and aged 18 to 65 years. Patients with uncontrolled infections, other autoimmune diseases, pregnancy or lactation were excluded. Clinical symptoms, serum thyroxine and TRAb, thyroid ultrasound, and orbital computed tomography formed the basis for the diagnoses. For progressor patients, blood was drawn at the first diagnosis of hyperthyroidism, before any ophthalmopathy symptoms had appeared. PBMCs were separated from about 10 ml of fresh peripheral blood using Ficoll-Paque density gradient centrifugation. Progressor patients were initially diagnosed with Graves' hyperthyroidism and developed ophthalmopathy during follow-up. Total RNA was extracted with Trizol reagent, and quality was checked on an Agilent 2100 Bioanalyzer.

The specimen was blood. The rearranged chain carries TRBV30 and TRBJ1-3, with the identity of the D gene unclear. The sequence was obtained from a woman aged 25 to 39 with Graves' hyperthyroidism that later progressed to Graves' ophthalmopathy. Read as DNA, the sequence is TGTGCCTGGAGTGTAGTGTTCGGAGGAACTGGAAACACCATATATTTT. It codes for CAWSVVFGGTGNTIYF. Reference TRBV30 and TRBJ1-3 genes cover what lies past the CDR3, so the full variable domain is SQTIHQWPATLVQPVGSPLSLECTVEGTSNPNLYWYRQAAGRGLQLLFYSVGIGQISSEVPQNLSASRPQDRQFILSSKKLLLSDSGFYLCAWSVVFGGTGNTIYFGEGSWLTVV.